This TCR beta chain emerged from a study of tumor-infiltrating lymphocytes in primary liver carcinoma. CDR3 length equals 14 residues. Per germline, CDR1 SGHAT and CDR2 FQNNGV. Trimming took 4 bases from V and 4 from J, leaving 14 bases between them. TCR beta cDNA was made from 450 to 550 ng total RNA with a constant-region primer. Construction of TCR beta libraries relied on three successive nested multiplex PCR rounds employing slightly modified ARM-PCR. Both of the initial two PCR rounds ran for approximately 10 cycles and employed TRBV1-TRBV30 forward primers alongside a C-beta reverse primer. MiXCR was run by TCRdb on the multiplex PCR reads, yielding one entry per CDR3 protein. Here the sample spans more than 150,000 distinct CDR3 sequences, about 60% being singletons. Germline DNA was also extracted, and blood RNA was taken from unsorted whole blood.

The chain uses TRBV11-2 and TRBJ2-7; a possible D gene is TRBD1 (6 bases). Specimen: peripheral blood. This TCR was recovered from a man aged 35-49 years with primary liver carcinoma and hepatitis B virus infection. In nucleotides, the CDR3 is TGTGCCAGCAGCTCAACAGGGTACTGGTACGAGCAGTACTTC. It encodes CASSSTGYWYEQYF.